This entry concerns a single T cell receptor beta chain. Its matching antigen is unknown. This sample is drawn from a study of tissue T cells after allogeneic stem cell transplantation. Notes on the study in general: The patient cohort was small and clinically heterogeneous, with limited sampling depth. Tissue-detected TCR repertoire was only partly captured by blood and spleen T cells.

The length of the CDR3 is 13 residues. The germline V and J ends were trimmed by 1 base and 2 bases, with 5 bases remaining between them. Per germline, CDR1 SGHVS and CDR2 FNYEAQ. GI sites, liver, skin and spleen were taken after median 9.75 post-mortem hours. CDR3 sequences, V/J genes, frequencies and template counts came from survey-depth TCRbeta sequencing. Clones were sequenced by immunoSEQ multiplex PCR, and TCRdb holds only the in-frame ones, with some missing. The sample shows under 5,000 clones, approximately 72% of them seen only once. The chain combines TRBV7-6 with TRBJ1-1; D not resolved. The sample here was left colon tissue, taken at autopsy. This TCR was recovered from a male donor older than 55 with lung cancer. The CDR3, as DNA: TGTGCCAGCAGCTTAGACCAAAACACTGAAGCTTTCTTT. It is translated as CASSLDQNTEAFF.